This T cell receptor (beta chain) was obtained from a study of T cell responses to AZD1222 COVID-19 vaccine. Clones were read by immunoSEQ multiplex PCR, and TCRdb kept only the in-frame ones, dropping some. The top ten hold over 0.9% of the sample, which has some 150,000 clones, 80% to 95% seen once. On this clone itself: What it binds is unknown.

Overall study results and limits: In the spike-specific TCR repertoire, nearly half reportedly target unmutated variant regions. Along spike, vaccine-associated CD4 TCRs were found throughout, with dominance at 160-218 and 743-854. There were mostly white British donors and more females than males, and clonal diversity was possibly underestimated.

CDR3 length equals 13 residues. The V end lost 3 bases, the J end lost 3 bases, and 8 bases lay between the germline ends. The sample here was peripheral blood, taken on day 0 of MenACWY control vaccination. V usage is TRBV12-3 or TRBV12-4 and J usage is TRBJ1-1, with TRBD1 as a possible D gene (5 bases). This TCR was recovered from an adult in good health. The CDR3 nucleotides are TGTGCCAGCAGTTTTAAAGGGGACACTGAAGCTTTCTTT. Protein: CASSFKGDTEAFF.